The present T cell receptor (beta chain) was sequenced within a study of T cells in localized non-small cell lung cancer. Overall study results and limits: Sequencing, confined to only one tumor region, leaves heterogeneity possible. There was an association of higher blood T cell density with longer overall survival. Out of the top 100 tumor clones, a median around 50 were seen in adjacent lung. Uninvolved neighboring lung showed the greatest T cell clonality, exceeding tumor.

This clone was detected only once. Its antigen is undetermined. Assay: immunoSEQ multiplex PCR; the TCRdb copy retains only in-frame clones and omits some. This repertoire shows tens of thousands of clones, about 92% found once; its top ten account for over 2%. Germline trimming cut 4 bases from V and 2 bases from J; bases unmatched to any gene: 2. Looked up from germline, CDR1 is KGHSY and CDR2 is FQNENV. CDR3 length: 14 amino acids. The rearrangement links TRBV16 to TRBJ1-5, with 7 bases identical to TRBD1. The sample in question was peripheral blood, obtained before any cancer treatment. The clonotype originates from a female donor of 60 years or more with stage I lung adenocarcinoma. CDR3 nucleotides: TGTGCCAGCAGCCCCGACAGGGGCAATCAGCCCCAGCATTTT. Its protein product is CASSPDRGNQPQHF.